This T cell receptor (beta chain) is drawn from a study of cytomegalovirus exposure and HLA in healthy donors. General observations from the study: Later, an analysis found that TCR clusters from the first cohort tended to co-occur in the 110 or so validation repertoires. High specificity and sensitivity for cytomegalovirus status were reported for the classifier. There were some 150 TCR beta chains listed as cytomegalovirus-associated.

The CDR3 runs 15 residues. Trimming left V 2 bases short and J 1 base short, with 11 bases between. Germline V gene sequence: CDR1 LGHNA, CDR2 YSLEER. As regards this clone: The antigen is not known.

Sequencing was performed with immunoSEQ multiplex PCR; in TCRdb, only in-frame clones are kept and a portion is missing. The sample consists of some 140,000 clones, 86% of them appearing once. The clonotype originates from a man between 18 and 35 years old in good health and CMV-seronegative. The gene calls are TRBV4-3 and TRBJ2-5; tentatively, D is TRBD1 (5 bases). The sample comprised PBMCs. The CDR3: CASSQTSDIQETQYF. CDR3 DNA: TGCGCCAGCAGCCAAACCTCGGACATCCAAGAGACCCAGTACTTC.